Sequencing of this TCR beta chain was carried out in a study of cytotoxic CD8 clonotypes in ibrutinib-treated CLL. This CDR3 spans 17 amino acids. Germline CDR1 SGHVS, CDR2 FNYEAQ. Trimming shortened V by 5 bases and J by 3 bases, and 20 bases separated the two germline ends. The protocol was immunoSEQ multiplex PCR, while the TCRdb copy is restricted to in-frame clones and leaves out a portion. The table lists 110,000 to 150,000 clones, approximately 90% of them singletons, with less than 14% in the top ten. This clonotype originated in a human donor with chronic lymphocytic leukemia. J is TRBJ2-1 and V is TRBV7-6; D is possibly TRBD2 (6 bases). This specimen was PBMCs, taken after 12 months of ibrutinib treatment. CDR3 region: CASSPNEPGAFYNEQFF. As DNA, the CDR3 is TGTGCCAGCAGCCCCAATGAACCGGGAGCCTTCTACAATGAGCAGTTCTTC.